The 22 T cell receptor beta chains below come from one sample, sequenced in a study of molecular identifiers for immune sequencing clone quantification. TCRdb independently ran MiXCR on the PCR reads; one entry per CDR3 protein. The sample holds more than 10,000 distinct CDR3 sequences; 15% to 20% are singletons and the top ten take around 1.5%. Sequencing was carried out using naive CD8+ T cells from blood, with Jurkat cell RNA spiked in. Subset described: FACS-sorted CD8+CD4-CCR7+CD45RA+ naive T cells. These receptors were obtained from a human donor in good health. Some libraries in this study had Jurkat cell RNA spiked in.

This clonotype has a handful of counts. Since a much larger clone is just one base distant, this may be a read error. DNA of the CDR3: TGTACCAGCAGCTTGGCGCGGGGGGGCCTCGATGAGCAGTTCTTC. This gives the protein CTSSLARGGLDEQFF. V is TRBV5-6 and J is TRBJ2-1; 9 positions agree with TRBD2. From germline, CDR1 is SGHDT and CDR2 YYEEEE. The CDR3 sequence is 15 residues long.

The rearrangement joins TRBV28 to TRBJ2-1; 7 bases fit TRBD1. The CDR3 totals 14 residues. V gave up 10 bases and J gave up 8 bases; unmatched junction bases: 14. Germline CDR1 is MDHEN and CDR2 is SYDVKM. The chain's CDR3 is CAIEDRTDVYEQFF. Written as DNA, the CDR3 is TGTGCCATCGAGGACAGGACCGATGTATATGAGCAGTTCTTC.

This clonotype is medium-sized by share. This chain uses TRBV29-1 with TRBJ1-2; unclear D gene. V lost 4 bases and J lost 10, with 13 bases in between. The CDR3 consists of 11 residues. Germline V gene sequence: CDR1 SQVTM, CDR2 ANQGSEA. The CDR3 region is CSVGLLGYYTF. CDR3 in DNA: TGCAGCGTTGGGCTTTTGGGGTACTACACCTTC.

This clonotype showed up many times. The chain links TRBV9 to TRBJ2-3; possible D gene TRBD2, 6 bases. Deletions cut 2 bases from V and 4 bases from J, with 14 bases between. The CDR3 totals 15 residues. Germline CDR1 and CDR2: SGDLS and YYNGEE. The CDR3, as DNA: TGTGCCAGCAGCGTCCGAGGGGAGGAGCCAGATACGCAGTATTTT. It translates to CASSVRGEEPDTQYF. The full variable domain, with the rest looked up from reference TRBV9 and TRBJ2-3, is DSGVTQTPKHLITATGQRVTLRCSPRSGDLSVYWYQQSLDQGLQFLIQYYNGEERAKGNILERFSAQQFPDLHSELNLSSLELGDSALYFCASSVRGEEPDTQYFGPGTRLTVL.

V and J are TRBV6-2 or TRBV6-3 and TRBJ2-7; 12 bases match TRBD2. V lost 10 bases, J lost 2 bases, and 6 bases stayed unmatched. Germline values: CDR1 MNHEY, CDR2 SVGEGT. This CDR3 spans 14 amino acids. DNA of the CDR3: TGTGCCACCAGCACTAGCGGGAGGACCTACGAGCAGTACTTC. It specifies CATSTSGRTYEQYF.

This clonotype was counted a few times. The junction and the germline gene differ at one end; a read error may be behind it. The gene calls are TRBV5-5 and TRBJ2-7, with 9 bases fitting TRBD2. Germline CDR1 SGHKS, CDR2 YYEKEE (reference sequence). CDR3 length: 14 amino acids. The CDR3 sequence is CASSSLAGFYEQYF. As DNA, the CDR3 is TGCGCCAGCAGCTCCCTAGCGGGATTCTACGAGCAGTACTTC.

On this clonotype itself: A read error may be the cause here, since a much bigger clone is one base away. The final CDR3 position lacks the conserved phenylalanine or tryptophan, pointing to a likely read error. This sequence joins TRBV28 and TRBJ2-7; D not resolved. Trimming took 3 bases from V and 0 from J, leaving 0 bases between them. This CDR3 is built from 11 residues. Germline-derived CDR1 and CDR2 are MDHEN and SYDVKM. CDR3 sequence (DNA): TGTGCCAGCAGTTTCTCCTACGAGCAGTACCTC. Translated, it gives CASSFSYEQYL.

This clonotype came up a few times. This chain uses TRBV6-6 with TRBJ2-1; no clear D gene. This CDR3 has 12 amino acids. The germline gives CDR1 MNHNY, CDR2 SVGAGI (reference sequence). For the CDR3, the DNA is TGTGCTACGGGCCAGTTCTACAATGAGCAGTTCTTC. This sequence encodes CATGQFYNEQFF.

As concerns this clonotype: A much larger clonotype is one base distant, so this may be a read error. The chain combines TRBV5-6 with TRBJ1-5; tentative D call: TRBD1 (6 bases). Germline V gene data show CDR1 as SGHDT and CDR2 as YYEEEE. This CDR3 region has 13 residues. DNA for the CDR3: TGTGCCTGCAGCTGGGGCCAGGGGCAGCCCCAGCATTTT. The encoded protein is CACSWGQGQPQHF.

The rearrangement joins TRBV5-1 to TRBJ1-1; D not resolved. CDR3 length equals 13 residues. The germline CDR1 and CDR2 sequences are SGHRS and YFSETQ. V gave up 1 base and J gave up 1 base, with 5 bases separating them. CDR3 amino acids: CASSLRRNTEAFF. The CDR3 nucleotides are TGCGCCAGCAGCTTGCGTAGGAACACTGAAGCTTTCTTT.

Regarding this clonotype: Possible read error: a much larger clone is one base away. The chain's CDR3 is CASSSGGSDEQHF. In DNA form, the CDR3 reads TGTGCCAGCAGCTCGGGCGGGTCGGACGAGCAGCACTTC. The chain is built from TRBV7-6 and TRBJ2-7; TRBD2 is a possible D gene (5 bases). The CDR3 contains 13 residues. CDR1 and CDR2 (germline): SGHVS, FNYEAQ.

This clonotype is judged medium-sized. The V and J genes are TRBV9 and TRBJ2-4; D gene uncertain. CDR3 length equals 13 residues. CDR1 is SGDLS, CDR2 YYNGEE, per germline. The V gene lost 3 bases and the J gene lost 3 bases, with 7 bases spanning the gap. CDR3 amino acids: CASSEDFKNIQYF. The CDR3 DNA reads as TGTGCCAGCAGCGAAGACTTCAAAAACATTCAGTACTTC.

This clonotype is medium-sized in the sample. V gene TRBV14 combines with J gene TRBJ1-2; 7 positions match TRBD1. Germline trimming cut 4 bases from V and 0 bases from J; bases unmatched to any gene: 8. The V gene's germline CDR1 is SGHDN and CDR2 FVKESK. The CDR3 is 16 residues long. The chain's CDR3 is CASSLDREISNYGYTF. CDR3 DNA: TGTGCCAGCAGCCTTGACAGGGAAATTTCTAACTATGGCTACACCTTC.

This clonotype was seen only a few times. A read error is possible here, since a much larger clone lies one base away. This chain connects TRBV18 to TRBJ1-1; D remains unclear. The CDR3 covers 16 residues. The germline V gene has CDR1 KGHSH and CDR2 LQKENI. Trimming shortened V by 4 bases and J by 0 bases, and 15 bases separated the two germline ends. The CDR3 DNA reads TGTGCCAGCTCACTAACGCTCGGGGTCGTGAACACTGAAGCTTTCTTT. The encoded protein is CASSLTLGVVNTEAFF.

With respect to this clonotype: The junction departs from the called germline gene at one end, perhaps through a read error. The rearrangement joins TRBV14 to TRBJ2-1, with 8 nucleotides matching TRBD2. There are 13 residues in the CDR3. CDR1 is SGHDN and CDR2 is FVKESK in the germline V gene. The CDR3, as DNA: TGTGCCAGCGGGAGCGGGAGTTACAATGAGCGGTTCTTC. It encodes CASGSGSYNERFF. Filled out from reference TRBV14 and TRBJ2-1, the complete variable domain reads EAGVTQFPSHSVIEKGQTVTLRCDPISGHDNLYWYRRVMGKEIKFLLHFVKESKQDESGMPNNRFLAERTGGTYSTLKVQPAELEDSGVYFCASGSGSYNERFFGPGTRLTVL.

Comments on this clonotype: It may be a read error: a sequence one base away is much more abundant. The chain couples TRBV11-2 to TRBJ2-3; D is unclear. This CDR3 has 12 amino acids. The germline V gene has CDR1 SGHAT and CDR2 FQNNGV. In DNA form, the CDR3 reads TGTGCCACCAGCCCGGCCGCAGATACGCAGTATTTT. Translation: CATSPAADTQYF.

V usage is TRBV11-3 and J usage is TRBJ2-3; 7 nucleotides match TRBD1. The germline V gene has CDR1 SGHNT and CDR2 YENEEA. The V segment lost 4 bases and the J segment 3 bases; nucleotides outside the gene matches: 10. This CDR3 spans 16 amino acids. In DNA, the CDR3 is TGTGCCAGCAGCTCACTACAGCAGGGGGTTACAGATACGCAGTATTTT. It translates to CASSSLQQGVTDTQYF.

About this clonotype: Being one base from a much bigger clone, this may be a read error. Because the CDR3 is missing its conserved closing phenylalanine or tryptophan, this is likely a read error. The chain couples TRBV11-3 to TRBJ2-1; 12 bases are shared with TRBD2. The CDR3 contains 19 residues. The germline CDR1 and CDR2 sequences are SGHNT and YENEEA. V was pared by 5 bases and J by 4 bases, with 15 bases of the junction left unmatched. The CDR3 DNA follows: TGTGCCAGCAGCGATCCCGGGACTAGCGGGTTAAAGTCGTACAATGAGCAGTTCCTC. Translated: CASSDPGTSGLKSYNEQFL.

This clonotype has just a few counts. This chain connects TRBV27 to TRBJ1-6; D ambiguous. CDR3 length: 16 amino acids. The germline gives CDR1 MNHEY, CDR2 SMNVEV (reference sequence). With 4 bases removed from V and 1 base from J, the gap between germline ends came to 11 bases. DNA for the CDR3: TGTGCCAGCAGTTCCCGCATGGAATCCTATAATTCACCCCTCCACTTT. It encodes CASSSRMESYNSPLHF.

A word on this clonotype: With a much larger clone just one base away, this may be a read error. V gene TRBV7-8 combines with J gene TRBJ1-1; D gene unclear. This CDR3 is built from 12 residues. CDR1 is SGHVS, CDR2 FQNEAQ, per germline. As DNA, the CDR3 is TGTGCCAGCAGCTTAAGAGAGACTGAAACTTTCTTT. Translation gives CASSLRETETFF. Combining the CDR3 with reference TRBV7-8 and TRBJ1-1 gives the whole variable domain GAGVSQSPRYKVAKRGQDVALRCDPISGHVSLFWYQQALGQGPEFLTYFQNEAQLDKSGLPSDRFFAERPEGSVSTLKIQRTQQEDSAVYLCASSLRETETFFGQGTRLTVV.

Ten or more counts support this clonotype. This chain connects TRBV27 to TRBJ1-5, with 8 bases lining up with TRBD1. Unmatched junction bases numbered 9, after V lost 5 bases and J lost 6 bases. CDR1 is MNHEY, CDR2 SMNVEV, per germline (reference sequence). This CDR3 contains 15 residues. This chain's CDR3 is CASSTGQGYRQPQHF. As DNA, the CDR3 is TGTGCCAGCAGTACAGGACAGGGATATCGTCAGCCCCAGCATTTT.

This clonotype is deemed medium-sized (0.01 to 0.1%). V usage is TRBV6-5 and J usage is TRBJ1-5; D gene ambiguous. Germline CDR1 reads MNHEY; CDR2 reads SVGAGI. The CDR3 sequence is 18 residues long. V was shortened by 2 bases and J by 3 bases, with 20 bases between the two germline ends. CDR3 protein: CASSYGRHSGRTNQPQHF. DNA of the CDR3: TGTGCCAGCAGTTACGGGCGGCATTCAGGAAGGACCAATCAGCCCCAGCATTTT.